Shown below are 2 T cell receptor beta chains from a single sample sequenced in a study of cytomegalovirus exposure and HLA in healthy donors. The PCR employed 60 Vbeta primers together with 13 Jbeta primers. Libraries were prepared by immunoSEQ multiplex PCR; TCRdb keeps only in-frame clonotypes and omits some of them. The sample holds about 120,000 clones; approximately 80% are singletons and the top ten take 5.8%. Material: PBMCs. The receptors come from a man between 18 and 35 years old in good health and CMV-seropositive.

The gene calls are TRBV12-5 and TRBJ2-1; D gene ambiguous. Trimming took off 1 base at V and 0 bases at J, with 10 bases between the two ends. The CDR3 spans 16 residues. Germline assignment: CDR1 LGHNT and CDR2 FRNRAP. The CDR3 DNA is TGTGCTAGTGGTTTGGGCTACGCGAGCTCCTACAATGAGCAGTTCTTC. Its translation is CASGLGYASSYNEQFF.

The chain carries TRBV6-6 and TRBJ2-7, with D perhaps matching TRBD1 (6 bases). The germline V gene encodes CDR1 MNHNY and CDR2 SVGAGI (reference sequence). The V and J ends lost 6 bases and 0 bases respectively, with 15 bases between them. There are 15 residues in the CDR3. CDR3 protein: CASSPARGSSYEQYF. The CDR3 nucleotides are TGTGCCAGCAGCCCCGCCAGGGGCAGCTCCTACGAGCAGTACTTC.